The rows below give T cell receptor beta chains drawn from one sample of a study of shared clonotypes between healthy human individuals. This table comes from immunoSEQ multiplex PCR, and its TCRdb copy is limited to in-frame clones, with some not included. Here the sample spans some 2,000,000 clones, more than 90% being singletons. Input material: naive CD4+ T cells sorted from blood. These receptors all come from a young man in good health. Both conserved end residues are part of each CDR3. The order of the fields is V gene, J gene, clone size, CDR3 length, D gene, CDR3 DNA, CDR3 protein. D genes are given only for firm matches. Not all rows give a size; the values are once, few, many and, for expanded clones, a class.

TRBV11-2,TRBJ2-7,few,11,NA,TGTGCCAGCAGCCCCAACTACGAGCAGTACTTC,CASSPNYEQYF
TRBV11-2,TRBJ1-6,once,15,NA,TGTGCCAGCAGCCCGTGGGGGCAGGTAAATTCACCCCTCCACTTT,CASSPWGQVNSPLHF
TRBV9,TRBJ1-1,once,16,TRBD1,TGTGCCAGCAGCCGGACAGGGGCTCCCTTGAACACTGAAGCTTTCTTT,CASSRTGAPLNTEAFF
TRBV5-4,TRBJ2-1,NA,17,TRBD2,TGTGCCAGCAGCTTGGAGCCCGGACTAGCCCTCGGCAATGAGCAGTTCTTC,CASSLEPGLALGNEQFF
TRBV7-9,TRBJ2-7,NA,14,NA,TGTGCCAGCAGCCCAGGGAAGGGGACCTACGAGCAGTACTTC,CASSPGKGTYEQYF
TRBV19,TRBJ2-3,NA,13,TRBD1,TGTGCCAGTAGTGACAGGGTCACAGATACGCAGTATTTT,CASSDRVTDTQYF
TRBV9,TRBJ2-3,NA,16,NA,TGTGCCAGCAGCGTAGTATCTAGTTCCGGGACAGATACGCAGTATTTT,CASSVVSSSGTDTQYF
TRBV2,TRBJ1-5,NA,13,NA,TGTGCCAGCAGTTCGGGCTTGGAGGGGCCCCAGCATTTT,CASSSGLEGPQHF
TRBV9,TRBJ2-3,NA,16,NA,TGTGCCAGCAGCGCGCCGGTCGGTAAGAGCACAGATACGCAGTATTTT,CASSAPVGKSTDTQYF
TRBV19,TRBJ1-5,once,15,TRBD1,TGTGCCAGTATCGCGACAGGGTCCCCCAATCAGCCCCAGCATTTT,CASIATGSPNQPQHF
TRBV18,TRBJ1-4,NA,16,TRBD1,TGTGCCAGCTCACCGGGACAGCTAGCAACTAATGAAAAACTGTTTTTT,CASSPGQLATNEKLFF
TRBV19,TRBJ2-3,NA,17,TRBD2,TGTGCCAGTAGTATAACCCTAGCGGGAGGGCCCAGGGATACGCAGTATTTT,CASSITLAGGPRDTQYF
TRBV10-2,TRBJ1-5,NA,16,NA,TGCGCCAGCAGTGTCGGGACGGACCCTGGGATGGGGCCCCAGCATTTT,CASSVGTDPGMGPQHF
TRBV7-2,TRBJ2-7,NA,15,TRBD2,TGTGCCAGCAGCTTATTACTAGCGGGGGCCTACGAGCAGTACTTC,CASSLLLAGAYEQYF
TRBV5-1,TRBJ1-1,NA,15,TRBD1,TGCGCCAGCAGCTTGAAGGGACAGGGATCCACTGAAGCTTTCTTT,CASSLKGQGSTEAFF
TRBV5-6,TRBJ2-7,NA,15,NA,TGTGCCAGCAGCTTGTGGTCGGGGAGTAGCTACGAGCAGTACTTC,CASSLWSGSSYEQYF
TRBV19,TRBJ1-2,NA,11,NA,TGTGCCAGTGGCCCGGGCTATGGCTACACCTTC,CASGPGYGYTF
TRBV9,TRBJ2-2,NA,15,NA,TGTGCCAGCAGCCCAAGAAGCCTGAACACCGGGGAGCTGTTTTTT,CASSPRSLNTGELFF
TRBV20-1,TRBJ2-6,NA,11,NA,TGCAGTCCGCTCGGGGCCAACGTCCTGACTTTC,CSPLGANVLTF
TRBV4-1,TRBJ2-1,NA,13,NA,TGCGCCAGCAGCCAACTTGAGAGAGGTGAGCAGTTCTTC,CASSQLERGEQFF
TRBV11-2,TRBJ2-7,NA,18,TRBD2,TGTGCCAGCAGCTTAGACTCCGGGACTAGCCGACGATCCTACGAGCAGTACTTC,CASSLDSGTSRRSYEQYF
TRBV7-9,TRBJ2-1,NA,14,NA,TGTGCCAGCAGCTTCTCGCTCTCCTACAATGAGCAGTTCTTC,CASSFSLSYNEQFF
TRBV5-1,TRBJ1-2,once,14,TRBD1,TGCGCCAGCAGCTATGGACAGGAGACAAATGGCTACACCTTC,CASSYGQETNGYTF
TRBV30,TRBJ1-5,NA,14,NA,TGTGCCTGGAGTAAAGGCAGCGGGGATCAGCCCCAGCATTTT,CAWSKGSGDQPQHF
TRBV28,TRBJ2-7,NA,11,NA,TGTGCCAGCAGCCTCCGGGACGAGCAGTACTTC,CASSLRDEQYF
TRBV21-1,TRBJ2-7,NA,20,NA,TGTGCCAGCAGCCTAAGACCGGGACTAGCGGACCGCTCGAGCTCCTACGAGCAGTACTTC,CASSLRPGLADRSSSYEQYF
TRBV28,TRBJ1-4,NA,15,TRBD1,TGTGCCAGCAGCCATCCTACAGGGGAGAATGAAAAACTGTTTTTT,CASSHPTGENEKLFF
TRBV5-4,TRBJ2-7,NA,16,TRBD1,TGTGCCAGCAGCTTTAATTCCGGGACAGGGAGCAACGAGCAGTACTTC,CASSFNSGTGSNEQYF
TRBV9,TRBJ1-2,NA,13,NA,TGTGCCAGCAGCGTCGGGACACCTAGCAGCTACACCTTC,CASSVGTPSSYTF
TRBV18,TRBJ2-7,NA,17,NA,TGTGCCAGCTCACCCCCGGCCGGGGTGGCCTCATCCTACGAGCAGTACTTC,CASSPPAGVASSYEQYF
TRBV18,TRBJ1-1,NA,17,TRBD1,TGTGCCAGCTCACCTACCACCGGACAGGGGGCTTTCACTGAAGCTTTCTTT,CASSPTTGQGAFTEAFF
TRBV15,TRBJ2-7,NA,15,NA,TGTGCCACCAGCAGCGTGGGGGGGGCCTCCTACGAGCAGTACTTC,CATSSVGGASYEQYF
TRBV6-1,TRBJ1-5,NA,15,NA,TGTGCCAGCAGTGAAGCTGTCAGCAGCAATCAGCCCCAGCATTTT,CASSEAVSSNQPQHF
TRBV30,TRBJ2-7,NA,13,TRBD1,TGTGCCTGGAGAGAGACAGGGGGCTACGAGCAGTACTTC,CAWRETGGYEQYF